Described below is a single TCR beta chain sequence and its context. This specimen belongs to a study of blood T cell repertoires in COVID-19. Overall study context: Samples of COVID-19 (acute and convalescent) were obtained from the United States, Italy and Spain. In each case, the material was cDNA or gDNA derived from T cells, B-cell-depleted T cells, or PBMCs.

The CDR3 loop spans 16 amino acids. Germline V gene sequence: CDR1 MGHRA, CDR2 YSYEKL. V lost 1 base and J 0 bases, leaving 10 bases between the germline ends. Per the original data handling: Amplifying reference gene primers gave estimates of nucleated cell counts. Sequenced by immunoSEQ multiplex PCR; TCRdb stores in-frame clones only, minus some. V and J calls and clone size come straight from that table; D and trimming were deduced from the DNA. The sample consists of a few hundred thousand clones, around four fifths of them appearing once. The specimen sequenced was peripheral blood. The origin of this receptor is a woman between 45 and 60 years old with active or convalescent COVID-19. The chain combines TRBV4-1 with TRBJ2-1, with D possibly matching TRBD2 (5 bases). CDR3 sequence (DNA): TGCGCCAGCAGCCAAGCAGCGGTTAGCTCCTACAATGAGCAGTTCTTC. Protein product: CASSQAAVSSYNEQFF.